This T cell receptor (beta chain) was captured in a study of cytomegalovirus exposure and HLA in healthy donors. The CDR3 is 14 amino acids. In germline, CDR1 is LGHNA, CDR2 YNFKEQ. Trimming stripped 0 bases from V and 6 bases from J, with 9 bases between. The PCR ran on 60 Vbeta and 13 Jbeta primers. Libraries were prepared by immunoSEQ multiplex PCR; TCRdb keeps only in-frame clonotypes and omits some of them. This sample has around 100,000 clones; roughly three quarters occur once, and the top ten carry about 9.3%. Sequencing was carried out using PBMCs. This sequence was found in a woman between 18 and 29 years old in good health and CMV-seropositive. V gene TRBV4-2 combines with J gene TRBJ1-5, with D unclear. CDR3 DNA: TGTGCCAGCAGCCAAGACTCGTCGAGTCAGCCCCAGCATTTT. Translating it yields CASSQDSSSQPQHF.